This T cell receptor (beta chain) was profiled in a study of blood T cell repertoires in COVID-19. Clones were sequenced by immunoSEQ multiplex PCR, and TCRdb holds only the in-frame ones, with some missing. The repertoire holds tens of thousands of clones, with 80% to 90% as singletons. This CDR3 contains 14 residues. Looked up from germline, CDR1 is SGHAT and CDR2 is FQNNGV. Trimming took 8 bases from V and 1 from J, leaving 14 bases between them. V is TRBV11-2 and J is TRBJ1-2, with a weak D call TRBD1 (5 bases). The receptor was isolated from a woman of 80 years or more with active or convalescent COVID-19. The specimen was peripheral blood. The DNA of the CDR3 is TGTGCCAGCCGTCAAGACAGCCTTAACTATGGCTACACCTTC. This codes for CASRQDSLNYGYTF.